The 19 T cell receptor beta chains in this list originate from one sample, sequenced in a study of blood T cell repertoires in COVID-19. Sequencing was performed with immunoSEQ multiplex PCR; in TCRdb, only in-frame clones are kept and a portion is missing. The sample lists about 270,000 clones; approximately 90% were seen once. The sample consisted of PBMCs or T cells enriched from blood (not recorded which). The receptors were sampled from a woman aged 45-65 years who had recovered from COVID-19.

The chain recombines TRBV28 with TRBJ2-1, with 14 bases fitting TRBD2. This CDR3 has 16 residues. Germline lookup yields CDR1 MDHEN and CDR2 SYDVKM. With V trimmed by 2 bases and J by 12 bases, 9 bases remained unmatched. For the CDR3, the DNA is TGTGCCAGCAGTTTAGCCGGGACTAGCGGGAGTCTAGTGCAGTTCTTC. Translated, it gives CASSLAGTSGSLVQFF.

This clone was observed a handful of times. This chain uses TRBV5-5 with TRBJ1-5; D call uncertain. CDR1 is SGHKS, CDR2 YYEKEE, per germline (reference sequence). The V gene lost 4 bases and the J gene lost 6 bases, with 14 bases spanning the gap. The CDR3 has 14 amino acids. The CDR3 spells CASSLTQRGQPQHF. As DNA, the CDR3 is TGTGCCAGCAGCCTTACTCAGCGGGGTCAGCCCCAGCATTTT.

This rearrangement joins TRBV19 to TRBJ2-5, with D perhaps matching TRBD2 (5 bases). The CDR3 consists of 13 residues. With 2 bases removed from V and 4 bases from J, the gap between germline ends came to 8 bases. CDR1 and CDR2 from the germline V gene are LNHDA and SQIVND (reference sequence). The CDR3 bases are TGTGCCAGTAGTATACGGGGTAGAGAGACCCAGTACTTC. It codes for CASSIRGRETQYF.

The V gene is TRBV28, the J gene TRBJ1-5, with D unclear. Germline CDR1 MDHEN, CDR2 SYDVKM. The CDR3 loop spans 16 amino acids. V was clipped by 5 bases and J by 5 bases, with 19 bases between them. The CDR3 spells CASSPNFRQGHQPQHF. CDR3 in DNA: TGTGCCAGCAGTCCGAACTTCCGACAAGGCCATCAGCCCCAGCATTTT.

The chain carries TRBV28 and TRBJ1-5; D is possibly TRBD1 (5 bases). Germline CDR1 MDHEN, CDR2 SYDVKM. The CDR3 is made up of 17 amino acids. V dropped 0 bases and J dropped 7 bases, with 19 bases sitting between them. The CDR3, as DNA: TGTGCCAGCAGTTTATGGATCGGGCAGGGCTTGCACCAGCCCCAGCATTTT. Amino acids: CASSLWIGQGLHQPQHF.

This clone was seen just once. The chain is built from TRBV7-9 and TRBJ1-4; no firm D call. V lost 5 bases and J 0 bases, leaving 7 bases between the germline ends. This CDR3 is 14 amino acids long. Looked up from germline, CDR1 is SEHNR and CDR2 is FQNEAQ (reference sequence). The CDR3 DNA is TGTGCCAGCAGCCCAGATGCAACTAATGAAAAACTGTTTTTT. Its protein is CASSPDATNEKLFF.

V and J are TRBV2 and TRBJ1-1; D is unclear. V lost 7 bases and J 4 bases, leaving 10 bases between the germline ends. Germline CDR1 and CDR2: SNHLY and FYNNEI. The CDR3 runs to 12 residues. The CDR3 DNA is TGTGCCAGCATCCCAGGTCCCACTGAAGCTTTCTTT. Protein product: CASIPGPTEAFF.

The chain links TRBV28 to TRBJ1-4; D is perhaps TRBD1 (5 bases). Germline values: CDR1 MDHEN, CDR2 SYDVKM. V lost 7 bases and J 0 bases, leaving 12 bases between the germline ends. The CDR3 length is 15 residues. CDR3 sequence reads: CASTLGGATNEKLFF. CDR3 in DNA: TGTGCCAGCACCCTGGGGGGAGCAACTAATGAAAAACTGTTTTTT.

The rearrangement links TRBV3-1 (or the pseudogene TRBV3-2) to TRBJ1-2; no clear D gene. CDR1 and CDR2 (germline): LGHDT, YNNKEL (reference sequence). This CDR3 comprises 13 residues. Trimming cost V 0 bases and J 2 bases, with 4 bases left between them. CDR3 nucleotides: TGTGCCAGCAGCCAAGAAGCGAACTATGGCTACACCTTC. It is translated as CASSQEANYGYTF.

This chain connects TRBV7-3 to TRBJ1-2; D remains ambiguous. The CDR3 consists of 13 residues. Trimming stripped 5 bases from V and 0 bases from J, with 7 bases between. Per the germline V gene, CDR1 is SGHTA and CDR2 is FQGTGA. The CDR3 loop is CASSQSPNYGYTF. Here the CDR3 DNA reads TGTGCCAGCAGCCAGTCACCTAACTATGGCTACACCTTC.

This chain links TRBV18 with TRBJ1-5; 7 bases line up with TRBD1. The V gene end was trimmed by 4 bases and the J gene end by 8 bases; junction bases not matched to a gene: 2. CDR1 is KGHSH, CDR2 LQKENI, per germline. This CDR3 has 12 residues. The CDR3 region is CASSLGGEPQHF. The CDR3 coding sequence is TGTGCCAGCTCACTAGGGGGCGAGCCCCAGCATTTT.

V is TRBV30 and J is TRBJ1-1; 11 bases agree with TRBD1. The germline CDR1 and CDR2 sequences are GTSNPN and SVGIG (reference sequence). The CDR3 covers 15 residues. V lost 8 bases and J lost 5; bases outside the gene matches: 13. The DNA of the CDR3 is TGTGCCGGGGCCCCGGGACAGGGGGTAGGGACTGAAGCTTTCTTT. Protein product: CAGAPGQGVGTEAFF. The full variable domain, completed using reference TRBV30 and TRBJ1-1, is SQTIHQWPATLVQPVGSPLSLECTVEGTSNPNLYWYRQAAGRGLQLLFYSVGIGQISSEVPQNLSASRPQDRQFILSSKKLLLSDSGFYLCAGAPGQGVGTEAFFGQGTRLTVV.

J is TRBJ1-1 and V is TRBV29-1, with a possible D match to TRBD1 (5 bases). The CDR3 totals 14 residues. Germline loops: CDR1 SQVTM, CDR2 ANQGSEA. The V and J ends lost 2 bases and 1 base respectively, with 11 bases between them. CDR3 nucleotide sequence: TGCAGCGTTGAAAGAGGAGACAGGAACACTGAAGCTTTCTTT. Translated, it gives CSVERGDRNTEAFF.

V gene TRBV25-1 combines with J gene TRBJ1-2, with unresolved D. The CDR3 runs to 12 residues. V lost 2 bases, J lost 4 bases, and 5 bases lay in between. Germline CDR1 is MGHDK and CDR2 is SYGVNS. The CDR3 sequence: CASSEQIYGYTF. For the CDR3, the DNA is TGTGCCAGCAGTGAACAGATCTATGGCTACACCTTC.

CDR3 amino acids: CASSQRTGTHEQFF. In DNA, the CDR3 is TGTGCCAGCAGCCAGCGGACAGGGACCCATGAGCAGTTCTTC. This rearrangement joins TRBV11-3 to TRBJ2-1; 8 bases are a match to TRBD1. The CDR3 spans 14 residues. The ends lost 5 bases at V and 8 bases at J; junction bases unmatched: 8. Germline CDR1 is SGHNT and CDR2 is YENEEA. Drawing the rest from reference TRBV11-3 and TRBJ2-1, the complete variable domain is EAGVVQSPRYKIIEKKQPVAFWCNPISGHNTLYWYLQNLGQGPELLIRYENEEAVDDSQLPKDRFSAERLKGVDSTLKIQPAELGDSAVYLCASSQRTGTHEQFFGPGTRLTVL.

The V call is TRBV7-2, the J call TRBJ2-3; 11 bases line up with TRBD2. Germline trimming cut 1 base from V and 7 bases from J; bases unmatched to any gene: 7. CDR3 size: 16 residues. CDR1 and CDR2 (germline): SGHTA, FQGNSA. Here the CDR3 reads CASSLGVAGGEHTQYF. For the CDR3, the DNA is TGTGCCAGCAGCTTAGGGGTAGCGGGAGGGGAGCATACGCAGTATTTT. Looking up the rest from reference TRBV7-2 and TRBJ2-3 gives the full variable domain: GAGVSQSPSNKVTEKGKDVELRCDPISGHTALYWYRQSLGQGLEFLIYFQGNSAPDKSGLPSDRFSAERTGGSVSTLTIQRTQQEDSAVYLCASSLGVAGGEHTQYFGPGTRLTVL.

The chain joins TRBV11-2 to TRBJ1-4; 8 bases line up with TRBD1. Germline V gene lookup returns CDR1 SGHAT and CDR2 FQNNGV. The CDR3 runs 19 residues. V trimming: 3 bases; J trimming: 2 bases; junction bases outside the gene matches: 14. As DNA, the CDR3 is TGTGCCAGCAGCTTTCCACCCCAGACAGGGGAGTCGACTAATGAAAAACTGTTTTTT. As protein: CASSFPPQTGESTNEKLFF.

J is TRBJ2-1 and V is TRBV15, with unresolved D. Trimming took 8 bases from V and 8 from J, leaving 16 bases between them. From germline, CDR1 is LNHNV and CDR2 YYDKDF (reference sequence). The CDR3 spans 13 residues. The CDR3 spells CATATSRSDEQFF. The CDR3 coding sequence is TGTGCCACCGCCACTTCTCGGAGCGATGAGCAGTTCTTC.

V usage is TRBV28 and J usage is TRBJ2-1, with D unresolved. The germline V gene encodes CDR1 MDHEN and CDR2 SYDVKM. With 2 bases removed from V and 7 bases from J, the gap between germline ends came to 9 bases. This CDR3 is 13 amino acids long. CDR3 protein: CASSLQAPNEQFF. Here the CDR3 DNA reads TGTGCCAGCAGTTTACAGGCTCCGAATGAGCAGTTCTTC. The full variable domain, its missing parts supplied by reference TRBV28 and TRBJ2-1, is DVKVTQSSRYLVKRTGEKVFLECVQDMDHENMFWYRQDPGLGLRLIYFSYDVKMKEKGDIPEGYSVSREKKERFSLILESASTNQTSMYLCASSLQAPNEQFFGPGTRLTVL.